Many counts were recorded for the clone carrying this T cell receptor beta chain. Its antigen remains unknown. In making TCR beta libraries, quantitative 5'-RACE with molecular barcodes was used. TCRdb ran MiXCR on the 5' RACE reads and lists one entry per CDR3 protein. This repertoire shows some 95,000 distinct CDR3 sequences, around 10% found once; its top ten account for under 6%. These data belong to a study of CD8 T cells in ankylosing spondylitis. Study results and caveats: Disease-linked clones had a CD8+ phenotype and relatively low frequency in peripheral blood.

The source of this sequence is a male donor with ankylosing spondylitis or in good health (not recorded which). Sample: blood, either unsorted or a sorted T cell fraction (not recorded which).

CDR3 loop: CASSLVVPFAKTGKNTEAFF. For the CDR3, the DNA is TGTGCCAGCAGCTTGGTAGTCCCTTTCGCAAAGACAGGGAAGAACACTGAAGCTTTCTTT. The J gene is TRBJ1-1, the V gene TRBV5-4; 7 bases map to TRBD1. This CDR3 has 20 amino acids. Germline V gene sequence: CDR1 SGHNT, CDR2 YYREEE (reference sequence). V lost 0 bases, J lost 1 base, and 18 bases stayed unmatched.